Below are 9 T cell receptor beta chains sequenced from a single sample in a study of early T cells in non-severe SARS-CoV-2 infection. TCRdb itself ran the 5' RACE reads through MiXCR, one entry per CDR3 protein. The sample includes fewer than 90,000 distinct CDR3 sequences, around 15% of them seen just once. Sample: whole blood. These receptors all stem from an adult who was a healthcare worker with PCR-confirmed SARS-CoV-2 infection or an uninfected control (not recorded which).

This clonotype has only a few counts. V usage is TRBV18 and J usage is TRBJ2-7; D uncertain. Germline V gene data show CDR1 as KGHSH and CDR2 as LQKENI. Trimming removed 8 bases at V and 2 bases at J, with 16 bases between. This CDR3 region has 14 residues. CDR3 residues: CASPDDGRAYEQYF. The CDR3 coding sequence is TGTGCCAGCCCAGACGATGGAAGGGCCTACGAGCAGTACTTC.

This sequence joins TRBV12-3 or TRBV12-4 and TRBJ1-1; tentative D call: TRBD1 (5 bases). This CDR3 has 14 residues. Trimming removed 5 bases at V and 1 base at J, with 11 bases between. CDR3 nucleotides: TGTGCCAGCAGTCCTGTCAGGGAGAACACTGAAGCTTTCTTT. Amino acids: CASSPVRENTEAFF.

Only a few counts were recorded for this clonotype. The chain is built from TRBV20-1 and TRBJ2-5; 9 nucleotides agree with TRBD2. V shed 3 bases and J 4 bases; nucleotides not matched to a gene: 6. The CDR3 is 14 amino acids. Germline loops: CDR1 DFQATT, CDR2 SNEGSKA (reference sequence). The CDR3 loop is CSARSGGRGETQYF. CDR3 in DNA: TGCAGTGCTAGGAGCGGGGGGCGGGGAGAGACCCAGTACTTC.

This clonotype has at least ten counts. CDR3 residues: CASSLALQGGQPQHF. The CDR3 DNA reads as TGTGCCAGCAGCTTAGCGCTCCAGGGGGGACAGCCCCAGCATTTT. This chain links TRBV7-2 with TRBJ1-5; 7 positions agree with TRBD1. This CDR3 is built from 15 residues. Germline V gives CDR1 SGHTA, CDR2 FQGNSA. After removal of 0 bases from V and 7 bases from J, the junction contained 6 bases not matched to a gene. The entire variable domain, with the rest obtained from reference TRBV7-2 and TRBJ1-5, is as follows: GAGVSQSPSNKVTEKGKDVELRCDPISGHTALYWYRQSLGQGLEFLIYFQGNSAPDKSGLPSDRFSAERTGGSVSTLTIQRTQQEDSAVYLCASSLALQGGQPQHFGDGTRLSIL.

This clonotype was picked up a small number of times. A read error may produce the germline difference seen at one junction end. The rearrangement joins TRBV28 to TRBJ2-7; the D gene is possibly TRBD1 (5 bases). The length of the CDR3 is 13 residues. The germline CDR1 and CDR2 sequences are MDHEN and SYDVKM. The CDR3 DNA reads TGTGCCAGCAGTTCCAGACAGATCTTTCTCTCCAGCTTC. Protein product: CASSSRQIFLSSF.

This clonotype was observed a few times. The V call is TRBV7-2, the J call TRBJ1-2; D is unclear. Germline V gene data show CDR1 as SGHTA and CDR2 as FQGNSA. Trimming left V 1 base short and J 5 bases short, with 14 bases between. The CDR3 extends over 15 amino acids. CDR3 in DNA: TGTGCCAGCAGCTTAGACGGGTCCTTTTATTATGGCTACACCTTC. Protein sequence: CASSLDGSFYYGYTF.

This clonotype has more than one count but fewer than ten. V usage is TRBV2 and J usage is TRBJ2-1; TRBD2 agrees at 9 bases. The CDR3 runs to 14 residues. Trimming removed 7 bases from V and 2 bases from J; junction bases left unmatched: 3. Germline lookup yields CDR1 SNHLY and CDR2 FYNNEI. CDR3 residues: CASIAGEAYNEQFF. The CDR3 nucleotides are TGTGCCAGCATAGCGGGGGAAGCCTACAATGAGCAGTTCTTC.

This clonotype was counted at least ten times. This chain joins TRBV9 and TRBJ2-2, with D uncertain. This CDR3 region has 12 residues. Trimming removed 0 bases from V and 5 bases from J, with 2 bases in between. The germline gives CDR1 SGDLS, CDR2 YYNGEE. Written as DNA, the CDR3 is TGTGCCAGCAGCGTAGGAACCGGGGAGCTGTTTTTT. Encoded protein: CASSVGTGELFF.

This clonotype has more than one count but fewer than ten. The chain uses TRBV20-1 and TRBJ1-1; D is undetermined. The ends were cut back, 4 bases at V and 2 bases at J, with 35 bases in the middle. Looked up from germline, CDR1 is DFQATT and CDR2 is SNEGSKA (reference sequence). CDR3 length: 21 residues. DNA for the CDR3: TGCAGTGCTATCAATCCTCGTCCCGGGCGTGGGATCGGAGCCGAAAACACTGAAGCTTTCTTT. Translated, it gives CSAINPRPGRGIGAENTEAFF.